The T cell receptor (beta chain) under discussion was sequenced for a study of T cells in Graves' hyperthyroidism and ophthalmopathy. RNA transcripts yielded amplified TCR beta CDR3 regions. Using the HTBI primer set, a first-round RT-PCR was run on the TCR CDR3. From the multiplex PCR reads, TCRdb called clonotypes with MiXCR, one entry per CDR3 protein. Found here are approximately 870,000 distinct CDR3 sequences, more than 30% of them singletons; the top ten hold about 8.9%. Germline V gene sequence: CDR1 SEHNR, CDR2 FQNEAQ (reference sequence). The CDR3 has 14 residues. V shed 5 bases, J shed 2 bases, and the junction held 3 bases outside the gene matches.

The sequenced sample was blood. The origin of this receptor is a man aged 18 to 29 with Graves' hyperthyroidism. The chain joins TRBV7-9 to TRBJ2-3; the match to TRBD1 covers 8 bases. Here the CDR3 reads CASSQDRDTDTQYF. CDR3 nucleotide sequence: TGTGCCAGCAGCCAGGACAGGGACACAGATACGCAGTATTTT.